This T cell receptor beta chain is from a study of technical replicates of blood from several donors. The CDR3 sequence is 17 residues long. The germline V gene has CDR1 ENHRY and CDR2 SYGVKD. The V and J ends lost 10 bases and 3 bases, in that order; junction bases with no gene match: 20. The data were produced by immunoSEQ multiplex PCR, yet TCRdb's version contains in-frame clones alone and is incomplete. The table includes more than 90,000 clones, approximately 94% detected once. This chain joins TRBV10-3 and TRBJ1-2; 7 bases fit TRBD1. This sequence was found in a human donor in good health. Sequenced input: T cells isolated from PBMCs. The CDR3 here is CATAVTGEVWGDYGYTF. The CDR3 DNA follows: TGTGCCACCGCGGTAACAGGGGAGGTTTGGGGAGACTATGGCTACACCTTC.